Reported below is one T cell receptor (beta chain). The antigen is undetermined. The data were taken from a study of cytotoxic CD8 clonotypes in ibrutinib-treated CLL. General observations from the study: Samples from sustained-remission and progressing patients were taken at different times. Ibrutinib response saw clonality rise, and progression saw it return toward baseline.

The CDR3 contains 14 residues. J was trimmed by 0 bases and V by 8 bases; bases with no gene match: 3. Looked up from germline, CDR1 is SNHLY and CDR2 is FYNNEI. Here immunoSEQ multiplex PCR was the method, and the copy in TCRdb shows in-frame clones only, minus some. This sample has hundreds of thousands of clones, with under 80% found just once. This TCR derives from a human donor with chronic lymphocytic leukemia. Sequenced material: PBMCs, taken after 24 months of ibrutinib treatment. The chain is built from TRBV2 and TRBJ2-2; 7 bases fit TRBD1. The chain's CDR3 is CASETGTNTGELFF. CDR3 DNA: TGTGCCAGCGAGACAGGGACGAACACCGGGGAGCTGTTTTTT.